These 7 T cell receptor beta chains were sequenced from one sample in a study of a mutant IDH1 vaccine in newly diagnosed glioma (dated by TCRdb to the early 2020s). This specimen's time point label, per the study, means: week 5, during vaccination. Each vaccine dose, consisting of 300 ug of a 20-mer mutant IDH1 peptide in Montanide, was administered subcutaneously with topical imiquimod. Their recognized antigens are unknown. The library came from the immunoSEQ multiplex PCR assay. TCRdb carries this immuneACCESS record with in-frame sequences only. Its versions omit some clonotypes, under half of them owing to an unresolved V gene in the studies checked, with the rest unexplained. The sample profile shows roughly 50,000 clones; 82% of them were found once. Of the sample, 3.1% falls within the top ten clones. Sequencing used PBMCs, obtained from a glioma patient whose treatment included an IDH1 peptide vaccine. Source of these receptors: a woman aged 18-29 years with glioma. Some clones in this sample may be carry-over from other donors' samples.

J is TRBJ2-7 and V is TRBV5-4, with TRBD2 matching over 8 bases. The CDR3 loop spans 15 amino acids. V lost 3 bases and J lost 2; bases outside the gene matches: 7. In germline, CDR1 is SGHNT, CDR2 YYREEE (reference sequence). The CDR3 sequence is CASSWGSGGAYEQYF. The CDR3 nucleotides read TGTGCCAGCAGCTGGGGCAGCGGGGGAGCCTACGAGCAGTACTTC.

The V gene is TRBV30, the J gene TRBJ2-7, with D perhaps TRBD2 (6 bases). The germline gives CDR1 GTSNPN, CDR2 SVGIG (reference sequence). The V end was cut by 4 bases, the J end by 3 bases, with 10 bases between. The CDR3 is 12 amino acids. The CDR3 spells CAWTGASYEQYF. CDR3 sequence (DNA): TGTGCCTGGACGGGAGCTAGCTACGAGCAGTACTTC.

This clone was seen just once. The chain carries TRBV7-2 and TRBJ2-5, with no clear D. Germline CDR1 reads SGHTA; CDR2 reads FQGNSA. The CDR3 runs 15 residues. V gave up 0 bases and J gave up 1 base, with 9 bases separating them. CDR3 bases: TGTGCCAGCAGCTTAGCTCAGCACCCCCAAGAGACCCAGTACTTC. As protein: CASSLAQHPQETQYF. Filled out from reference TRBV7-2 and TRBJ2-5, the complete variable domain reads GAGVSQSPSNKVTEKGKDVELRCDPISGHTALYWYRQSLGQGLEFLIYFQGNSAPDKSGLPSDRFSAERTGGSVSTLTIQRTQQEDSAVYLCASSLAQHPQETQYFGPGTRLLVL.

The chain uses TRBV4-2 and TRBJ2-5; possibly TRBD2 for D (7 bases). Germline V lookup: CDR1 LGHNA, CDR2 YNFKEQ. The CDR3 contains 15 residues. Trimming removed 3 bases from V and 5 bases from J, with 16 bases in between. The CDR3 region is CASSQGGAVAETQYF. As DNA, the CDR3 is TGTGCCAGCAGCCAGGGGGGGGCGGTGGCCGAGACCCAGTACTTC.

CDR3 nucleotides: TGTGCCAGTAGTATAGGGAACAGGGGGTTGAGCACTGAAGCTTTCTTT. Residues: CASSIGNRGLSTEAFF. The chain couples TRBV19 to TRBJ1-1, with 8 bases aligning to TRBD1. The germline V gene encodes CDR1 LNHDA and CDR2 SQIVND (reference sequence). V dropped 1 base and J dropped 4; count of bases not matched to a gene: 8. The CDR3 is 16 amino acids.

The chain combines TRBV7-2 with TRBJ1-2, with D maybe TRBD1 (6 bases). V lost 3 bases, J lost 0 bases, and 17 bases lay in between. Germline CDR1 reads SGHTA; CDR2 reads FQGNSA. CDR3 length equals 17 residues. CDR3: CASSFGGPKSANYGYTF. CDR3 sequence (DNA): TGTGCCAGCAGCTTCGGGGGGCCCAAATCGGCTAACTATGGCTACACCTTC.

The gene calls are TRBV4-1 and TRBJ1-6; no clear D. Trimming pared 1 base from V and 8 bases from J, leaving 6 bases between. There are 13 residues in the CDR3. Germline V CDR1 and CDR2: MGHRA, YSYEKL. CDR3 residues: CASSQVGYSPLHF. DNA for the CDR3: TGCGCCAGCAGCCAAGTTGGCTATTCACCCCTCCACTTT.